Listed here are 2 T cell receptor beta chains from one sample, sequenced in a study of T cell changes during pregnancy in multiple sclerosis. Some clones are missing from TCRdb's copy, which holds only in-frame ones; the method was immunoSEQ multiplex PCR. In the table there are roughly 54,000 clones, over 80% of which are singletons. The starting material was CD4+ T cells from peripheral blood mononuclear cells, obtained after pregnancy. These TCRs come from a female donor with multiple sclerosis, enrolled in a pregnancy study.

The rearrangement uses TRBV27 and TRBJ1-6, with no clear D. V gave up 2 bases and J gave up 10 bases, with 15 bases separating them. Germline CDR1 is MNHEY and CDR2 is SMNVEV (reference sequence). The CDR3 covers 15 residues. The CDR3 DNA sequence: TGTGCCAGCAGTTTAGGCGGGTGGGTGAAGTCACCCCTCCACTTT. Its protein product is CASSLGGWVKSPLHF.

The chain combines TRBV7-2 with TRBJ1-2; weak D call: TRBD1 (5 bases). The CDR3 extends over 17 amino acids. Trimming took 5 bases from V and 7 from J, leaving 26 bases between them. CDR1 is SGHTA, CDR2 FQGNSA, per germline. CDR3 region: CASSVDLRGSFTRGYTF. Written as DNA, the CDR3 is TGTGCCAGCAGCGTAGACCTAAGGGGATCGTTTACTCGTGGCTACACCTTC.